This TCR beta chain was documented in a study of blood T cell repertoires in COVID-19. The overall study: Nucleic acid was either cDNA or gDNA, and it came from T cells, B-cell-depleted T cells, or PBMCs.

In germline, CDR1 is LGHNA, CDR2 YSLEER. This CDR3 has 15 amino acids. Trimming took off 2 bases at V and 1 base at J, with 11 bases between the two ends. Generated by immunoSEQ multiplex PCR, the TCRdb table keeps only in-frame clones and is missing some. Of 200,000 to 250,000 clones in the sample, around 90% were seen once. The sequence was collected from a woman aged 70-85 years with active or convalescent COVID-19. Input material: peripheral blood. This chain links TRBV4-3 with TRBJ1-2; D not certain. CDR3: CASSQYQTVNYGYTF. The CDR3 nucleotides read TGCGCCAGCAGCCAATACCAGACTGTTAACTATGGCTACACCTTC.